These 17 T cell receptor beta chains share one sample of origin, sequenced in a study of blood T cell repertoires in COVID-19. The data were produced by immunoSEQ multiplex PCR, yet TCRdb's version contains in-frame clones alone and is incomplete. The table lists approximately 460,000 clones, about 91% of them singletons. The source material was peripheral blood. The receptors derive from a man between 18 and 29 years old with COVID-19, enrolled during active disease.

This clone appeared many times. This sequence joins TRBV10-3 and TRBJ2-1, with D possibly being TRBD2 (5 bases). The CDR3 is made up of 14 amino acids. CDR1 is ENHRY and CDR2 is SYGVKD in the germline V gene. Trimming pared 6 bases from V and 5 bases from J, leaving 14 bases between. The CDR3 loop is CAIRAYGLDNEQFF. The CDR3 DNA reads TGTGCCATCAGGGCATATGGACTCGACAATGAGCAGTTCTTC.

The table lists this clone with a count of one. The CDR3: CASREGGSSYEQYF. The DNA for the CDR3 is TGTGCCAGCAGAGAAGGGGGATCCTCCTACGAGCAGTACTTC. The chain recombines TRBV6-6 with TRBJ2-7; maybe TRBD1 (6 bases). Trimming took off 6 bases at V and 0 bases at J, with 12 bases between the two ends. The CDR3 contains 14 residues. CDR1 MNHNY and CDR2 SVGAGI come from the germline V gene (reference sequence).

This clone was counted once. The V and J genes are TRBV4-1 and TRBJ2-1; 8 bases are shared with TRBD2. Per germline, CDR1 MGHRA and CDR2 YSYEKL. V lost 0 bases, J lost 14 bases, and 9 bases stayed unmatched. There are 14 residues in the CDR3. The CDR3 here is CASSQEGSGREEFF. CDR3 nucleotide sequence: TGCGCCAGCAGCCAAGAGGGGTCGGGGCGGGAGGAGTTCTTC.

This clone has just a few counts. The chain joins TRBV6-5 to TRBJ2-7; 8 bases fit TRBD1. The CDR3 contains 15 residues. The ends lost 6 bases at V and 3 bases at J; junction bases unmatched: 10. The V gene's germline CDR1 is MNHEY and CDR2 SVGAGI. The CDR3 DNA sequence: TGTGCCAGCAGGACAGGGACAGGAGGAGACTACGAGCAGTACTTC. The encoded protein is CASRTGTGGDYEQYF.

The chain is built from TRBV19 and TRBJ2-4; 7 bases are a match to TRBD1. CDR3 size: 15 residues. Germline CDR1 LNHDA, CDR2 SQIVND (reference sequence). Trimming at V came to 5 bases and at J to 0 bases, leaving 4 bases not matched to a gene. CDR3 DNA: TGTGCCAGTAGTCTCCCAGGGGGAGCCAAAAACATTCAGTACTTC. It is translated as CASSLPGGAKNIQYF.

The genes are TRBV6-5 and TRBJ1-4; 7 nucleotides align to TRBD1. The CDR3 has 14 residues. The V gene end was trimmed by 6 bases and the J gene end by 5 bases; junction bases not matched to a gene: 6. Germline loops: CDR1 MNHEY, CDR2 SVGAGI. CDR3 sequence (DNA): TGTGCCAGCAGGGTTGACAGGGAGAATGAAAAACTGTTTTTT. Translating gives CASRVDRENEKLFF.

The CDR3 spells CASSADSLPYEQYF. CDR3 bases: TGTGCCAGCAGCGCGGACAGCCTTCCCTACGAGCAGTACTTC. The chain combines TRBV9 with TRBJ2-7, with D perhaps TRBD1 (6 bases). The V gene lost 3 bases and the J gene lost 2 bases, with 12 bases spanning the gap. Germline CDR1 SGDLS, CDR2 YYNGEE. This CDR3 has 14 residues.

The chain carries TRBV3-1 (or the pseudogene TRBV3-2) and TRBJ2-7; 7 bases agree with TRBD1. Trimming at V came to 7 bases and at J to 6 bases, leaving 15 bases not matched to a gene. Germline CDR1 LGHDT, CDR2 YNNKEL (reference sequence). The CDR3 loop spans 15 amino acids. CDR3 residues: CASTPGAGGIGEQYF. DNA for the CDR3: TGTGCCAGCACCCCTGGGGCAGGGGGAATTGGCGAGCAGTACTTC.

The V and J genes are TRBV7-9 and TRBJ2-3, with TRBD1 as a possible D gene (6 bases). The CDR3 consists of 14 residues. The germline V gene has CDR1 SEHNR and CDR2 FQNEAQ (reference sequence). V lost 11 bases to trimming and J lost 0 bases, with 15 bases between them. The CDR3 nucleotides are TGTGCCTTTAGCCCAGGGGCTAGCACAGATACGCAGTATTTT. Amino acid sequence: CAFSPGASTDTQYF.

V is TRBV4-1 and J is TRBJ2-6; D unclear. The CDR3 has 16 amino acids. The ends were cut back, 0 bases at V and 2 bases at J, with 8 bases in the middle. The germline gives CDR1 MGHRA, CDR2 YSYEKL. The CDR3 here is CASSQDEAAGANVLTF. For the CDR3, the DNA is TGCGCCAGCAGCCAAGATGAGGCCGCTGGGGCCAACGTCCTGACTTTC.

The chain joins TRBV5-1 to TRBJ2-3, with D tentatively TRBD2 (6 bases). CDR1 is SGHRS, CDR2 YFSETQ, per germline. V lost 4 bases and J 2 bases, leaving 17 bases between the germline ends. The CDR3 totals 16 residues. The CDR3, as DNA: TGCGCCAGCAGCATAGGTAGGCTAGCGAACACAGATACGCAGTATTTT. Translating it yields CASSIGRLANTDTQYF. The full variable domain, rest sourced from reference TRBV5-1 and TRBJ2-3, is KAGVTQTPRYLIKTRGQQVTLSCSPISGHRSVSWYQQTPGQGLQFLFEYFSETQRNKGNFPGRFSGRQFSNSRSEMNVSTLELGDSALYLCASSIGRLANTDTQYFGPGTRLTVL.

The CDR3 sequence is CASSLGQAGGDYGYTF. As DNA, the CDR3 is TGTGCCAGCAGCTTAGGGCAGGCAGGGGGCGACTATGGCTACACCTTC. The V call is TRBV7-8, the J call TRBJ1-2, with TRBD1 matching over 8 bases. V was clipped by 1 base and J by 3 bases; unmatched bases: 7. The CDR3 totals 16 residues. Germline V lookup: CDR1 SGHVS, CDR2 FQNEAQ.

The J gene is TRBJ2-1, the V gene TRBV29-1; weak D call: TRBD2 (6 bases). The CDR3 is 12 amino acids. Trimming took 6 bases from V and 9 from J, leaving 15 bases between them. Looked up from germline, CDR1 is SQVTM and CDR2 is ANQGSEA. CDR3 nucleotides: TGCAGCGTAGCCCCGGTGGGGGGTGAGCAGTTCTTC. This gives the protein CSVAPVGGEQFF.

The chain has TRBV4-1 and TRBJ2-3; no clear D. The length of the CDR3 is 16 residues. V lost 0 bases to trimming and J lost 4 bases, with 14 bases between them. CDR1 and CDR2 from the germline V gene are MGHRA and YSYEKL. The CDR3 is CASSQDLSTFSDTQYF. The CDR3 nucleotides read TGCGCCAGCAGCCAAGATCTTAGCACTTTTTCAGATACGCAGTATTTT.

This sequence joins TRBV19 and TRBJ1-2; D possibly corresponds to TRBD1 (6 bases). Germline CDR1 and CDR2: LNHDA and SQIVND (reference sequence). V was clipped by 3 bases and J by 3 bases, with 11 bases between them. This CDR3 has 14 amino acids. DNA for the CDR3: TGTGCCAGTAGTATTCCAGGGGTCCACTATGGCTACACCTTC. It translates to CASSIPGVHYGYTF.

The chain joins TRBV7-9 to TRBJ2-5, with unresolved D. Looked up from germline, CDR1 is SEHNR and CDR2 is FQNEAQ (reference sequence). The CDR3 runs to 14 residues. V gave up 5 bases and J gave up 0 bases, with 10 bases separating them. CDR3 nucleotide sequence: TGTGCCAGCAGCCCATCAGACAACCAAGAGACCCAGTACTTC. Its translation: CASSPSDNQETQYF.

The J gene is TRBJ2-3, the V gene TRBV7-6, with 8 bases identical to TRBD2. The trim removed 1 base at V and 7 bases at J, leaving 19 bases unmatched. CDR1 SGHVS and CDR2 FNYEAQ come from the germline V gene. The CDR3 covers 19 residues. The CDR3 is CASSLESLLAGVEANTQYF. CDR3 bases: TGTGCCAGCAGCTTAGAGTCCTTGCTAGCGGGTGTAGAAGCAAATACGCAGTATTTT.